This T cell receptor (beta chain) was identified in a study of T-cell reconstitution after alpha-beta-depleted transplantation in children. CDR3 length equals 14 residues. From germline, CDR1 is SGHKS and CDR2 YYEKEE (reference sequence). Trimming pared 4 bases from V and 2 bases from J, leaving 11 bases between. Unique molecular identifiers featured in how the TCRbeta library was prepared. MiXCR was run by TCRdb on the PCR reads, yielding one entry per CDR3 protein. In the table there are 600,000 to 700,000 distinct CDR3 sequences, around 17% of which are singletons. The table lists this clonotype with a few counts.

The chain combines TRBV5-5 with TRBJ2-3; D ambiguous. The material was PBMCs from the stem cell graft donor, obtained from the stem cell graft. This clonotype was sampled from a human donor who donated a stem cell graft to a child with acute myeloid leukemia. This CDR3 is CASSRIGPTDTQYF. The DNA for the CDR3 is TGTGCCAGCAGCCGTATCGGGCCCACAGATACGCAGTATTTT. Full variable domain (rest looked up from reference TRBV5-5 and TRBJ2-3): DAGVTQSPTHLIKTRGQQVTLRCSPISGHKSVSWYQQVLGQGPQFIFQYYEKEERGRGNFPDRFSARQFPNYSSELNVNALLLGDSALYLCASSRIGPTDTQYFGPGTRLTVL.